Listed below are T cell receptor beta chains from one sample, sequenced in a study of T cell responses to AZD1222 COVID-19 vaccine. Sequenced by immunoSEQ multiplex PCR; TCRdb stores in-frame clones only, minus some. The sample has 150,000 to 200,000 clones; 93% are singletons. The sample consisted of peripheral blood, taken on day 0 of AZD1222 vaccination. Source of these receptors: an adult in good health. Both conserved end residues are part of each CDR3. A D gene is named only where the DNA matches it firmly. Size values are once, few and many counts, or a class for expanded clones, and some rows have none.

cdr3_nt	cdr3_aa	d_call	v_call	j_call	clone_size
TGCGCCAGCAGCCAAGGGAGGTCCCAGCTTAATTCACCCCTCCACTTT	CASSQGRSQLNSPLHF	NA	TRBV4-1	TRBJ1-6	once
TGTGCCAGCAGCTTGTTACAGGGCAAAAACACTGAAGCTTTCTTT	CASSLLQGKNTEAFF	NA	TRBV5-6	TRBJ1-1	NA
TGTGCCTGGAGTCTGGGCAGGAACACTTACCAAGAGACCCAGTACTTC	CAWSLGRNTYQETQYF	NA	TRBV30	TRBJ2-5	NA
TGTGCCAGCAGCGGTGACAGGAACACTGAAGCTTTCTTT	CASSGDRNTEAFF	NA	TRBV11-2	TRBJ1-1	NA
TGCAGCGCTGAACTGGGAGGCACAGAGACCCAGTACTTC	CSAELGGTETQYF	NA	TRBV29-1	TRBJ2-5	NA
TGCGCCAGCAGCCTAGGGGGCGCGGGTGGCAATCAGCCCCAGCATTTT	CASSLGGAGGNQPQHF	TRBD1	TRBV4-1	TRBJ1-5	NA
TGTGCCAGCAGCACCGGGACAGGTCTGGGGGACACCGGGGAGCTGTTTTTT	CASSTGTGLGDTGELFF	TRBD1	TRBV11-3	TRBJ2-2	NA
TGTGCCAGCAGCTTGGGAGCGGGTTACCATGAGCAGTTCTTC	CASSLGAGYHEQFF	NA	TRBV5-6	TRBJ2-1	NA
TGCGCCAGCAGCCTAGGGGAGGACACAGGGAGCTCTGGAAACACCATATATTTT	CASSLGEDTGSSGNTIYF	NA	TRBV4-1	TRBJ1-3	once
TGTGCCAGCAGTGAAGCATTGGGGTTAGGAGGTAGCAATCAGCCCCAGCATTTT	CASSEALGLGGSNQPQHF	NA	TRBV2	TRBJ1-5	NA
TGTGCCAGCAGAGAAGGACCTGGTGAGCAGTTCTTC	CASREGPGEQFF	NA	TRBV2	TRBJ2-1	NA
TGTGCCAGCAGCCTCCGCATACAGGGGGGTCATGGCTACACCTTC	CASSLRIQGGHGYTF	TRBD1	TRBV3-1/TRBV3-2	TRBJ1-2	NA
TGTGCCAGCAGTCCCACCGGGACTAGCCTCAATGAGCAGTTCTTC	CASSPTGTSLNEQFF	TRBD2	TRBV6-2/TRBV6-3	TRBJ2-1	NA
TGTGCCAGCAGCCAGCGGGACGCTGGAAACACCATATATTTT	CASSQRDAGNTIYF	NA	TRBV3-1/TRBV3-2	TRBJ1-3	NA
TGCGCCAGCAGCCAAGATTGGACGCTCCCCGGAAACACCATATATTTT	CASSQDWTLPGNTIYF	NA	TRBV4-1	TRBJ1-3	NA
TGTGCCAGCAGTGCACAGGGGGCCCTTAATTCACCCCTCCACTTT	CASSAQGALNSPLHF	TRBD1	TRBV2	TRBJ1-6	NA
TGTGCCAGTAGTATCCCGGGCCAAAGGGAAGCTTTCTTT	CASSIPGQREAFF	NA	TRBV19	TRBJ1-1	NA
TGTGCCAGCAGTTTATTAACAGGATCCTACGAGCAGTACTTC	CASSLLTGSYEQYF	NA	TRBV28	TRBJ2-7	NA
TGTGCCAGCAGCTTAGTCCCGGGTCGGTACCAAGAGACCCAGTACTTC	CASSLVPGRYQETQYF	NA	TRBV7-2	TRBJ2-5	NA
TGTGCAAGTCGCTTCAGAGACTCCCATGGGGGACTCGGGGATCAGCCCCAGCATTTT	CASRFRDSHGGLGDQPQHF	NA	TRBV12-2	TRBJ1-5	NA
TGTGCCAGCAGTATCTGGGGGAGAACTGAAGCTTTCTTT	CASSIWGRTEAFF	NA	TRBV27	TRBJ1-1	NA
TGTGCCAGCAGCCGCCTGAGGGCTGGGGCAAATTCACCCCTCCACTTT	CASSRLRAGANSPLHF	NA	TRBV7-9	TRBJ1-6	NA
TGTGCCAGCAGTTCCATGGGGGCGAGCACTGAAGCTTTCTTT	CASSSMGASTEAFF	NA	TRBV27	TRBJ1-1	once
TGTGCCAGTAGTACGTCCGGAAAGGAGCAGTACTTC	CASSTSGKEQYF	NA	TRBV19	TRBJ2-7	NA
TGTGCCAGCAGTGACTCCGTCCTCGGAGGTGAGCAGTACTTC	CASSDSVLGGEQYF	NA	TRBV2	TRBJ2-7	NA
TGCGCCAGCAGCTTGGGTCGGGGAGCCGATGGCTACACCTTC	CASSLGRGADGYTF	NA	TRBV5-1	TRBJ1-2	NA
TGTGCCATCAGGGCCGGGACTAGCGGGTACAATGAGCAGTTCTTC	CAIRAGTSGYNEQFF	TRBD2	TRBV10-3	TRBJ2-1	NA
TGTGCCACCAGCAGGGACAGAGCCTCTGGGGCCAACGTCCTGACTTTC	CATSRDRASGANVLTF	NA	TRBV15	TRBJ2-6	NA
TGTGCAAGTCGCTTTTTGGGCAGGGTAGGGTACGAGCAGTACTTC	CASRFLGRVGYEQYF	NA	TRBV12-2	TRBJ2-7	NA
TGTGCCAGCAGCTTTGGACAGAAAATCTATGGCTACACCTTC	CASSFGQKIYGYTF	NA	TRBV6-5	TRBJ1-2	NA
TGTGCCAGTAGAAGACAGGGCGGCTATGGCTACACCTTC	CASRRQGGYGYTF	TRBD1	TRBV19	TRBJ1-2	NA